Here is one T cell receptor beta chain with its context. Germline V CDR1 and CDR2: LNHNV, YYDKDF (reference sequence). V lost 3 bases and J lost 5, with 16 bases in between. The CDR3 contains 15 residues. These data belong to a study of blood T cell repertoires in COVID-19. Study-wide context: Both acute and convalescent COVID-19 samples were obtained from the United States, Italy and Spain. T cells, B-cell-depleted T cells, or PBMCs supplied cDNA or gDNA.

Authors' processing steps: Reference gene primer amplification yielded estimated nucleated cell counts. Profiling relied on immunoSEQ multiplex PCR, and the TCRdb table lists in-frame clones only, not all of them. V, J and clone size were drawn from that table, and D and trimming were deduced from the DNA. The data contain over 200,000 clones, over 70% of them singletons. The chain combines TRBV15 with TRBJ2-5; D might be TRBD1 (6 bases). The clonotype originates from a man at least 80 years old with acute or convalescent COVID-19. The specimen was peripheral blood. CDR3 loop: CATSSERQVRETQYF. The CDR3 DNA is TGTGCCACCAGCAGCGAAAGACAGGTCCGGGAGACCCAGTACTTC.